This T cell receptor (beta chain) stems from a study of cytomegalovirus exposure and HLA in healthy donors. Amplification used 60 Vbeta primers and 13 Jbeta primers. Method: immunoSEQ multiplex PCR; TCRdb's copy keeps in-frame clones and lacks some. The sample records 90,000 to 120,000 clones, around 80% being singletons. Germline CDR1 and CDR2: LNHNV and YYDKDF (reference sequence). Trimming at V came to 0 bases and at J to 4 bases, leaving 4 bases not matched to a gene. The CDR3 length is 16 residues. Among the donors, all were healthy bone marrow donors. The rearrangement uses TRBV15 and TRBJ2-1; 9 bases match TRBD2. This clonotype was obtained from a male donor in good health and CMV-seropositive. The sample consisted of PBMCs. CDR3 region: CATSRDLAGPYNEQFF. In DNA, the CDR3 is TGTGCCACCAGCAGAGATCTAGCGGGGCCGTACAATGAGCAGTTCTTC.